The T cell receptor (beta chain) under discussion was sequenced for a study of breast tumors, draining lymph nodes, adjacent tissues. This clonotype was seen a single time. Using its own MiXCR run on the multiplex PCR reads, TCRdb lists one record per CDR3 protein. The data hold tens of thousands of distinct CDR3 sequences, with under 80% observed a single time. The CDR3 runs 13 residues. CDR1 and CDR2 from the germline V gene are DFQATT and SNEGSKA (reference sequence). The V end was cut by 4 bases, the J end by 2 bases, with 10 bases between. The genes are TRBV20-1 and TRBJ2-3; D might be TRBD2 (6 bases). The sequencing sample was made of breast tumor tissue. The sequence derives from a female donor with breast cancer. Some clones in this sample may be carry-over from other donors' samples. The CDR3 bases are TGCAGTGCTATAGCGGAGATCACAGATACGCAGTATTTT. Translating it yields CSAIAEITDTQYF.